The next 20 T cell receptor beta chains were all read from a single sample in a study of cytomegalovirus exposure and HLA in healthy donors (TCRdb year 2017). The library was generated by the immunoSEQ multiplex PCR assay. The immuneACCESS repertoire file appears here via TCRdb, limited to in-frame rearrangements. These files lack a portion of the clones; in checked studies, under half of the deficit traces to unresolved V genes, and the cause of the others is not known. Recorded for this sample are some 260,000 clones; roughly 87% of them occurred a single time. 3% to 3.5% of the sample is taken by the ten largest. The sequencing input was PBMCs. The receptors were gathered from a woman between 25 and 40 years old in good health and CMV-seronegative.

The chain carries TRBV12-2 and TRBJ2-7; the table's TRBD1 call for D was not verified on the DNA. TRBV12-2 is given as a pseudogene. The CDR3 is 17 residues long. The CDR3 sequence is CASRLAPDRGPSYEQYF. The CDR3 bases are TGTGCAAGTCGCTTAGCGCCTGACAGGGGGCCTTCCTACGAGCAGTACTTC.

The rearrangement uses TRBV6-1 and TRBJ1-1, with a weak D call TRBD1 (6 bases). Germline V gene lookup returns CDR1 MNHNS and CDR2 SASEGT. The ends were cut back, 7 bases at V and 8 bases at J, with 20 bases in the middle. The CDR3 contains 14 residues. The CDR3 is CASTMTGGLQEAFF. CDR3 in DNA: TGTGCCAGCACCATGACAGGTGGGCTTCAAGAAGCTTTCTTT.

The chain employs TRBV6-5 and TRBJ1-3; possibly TRBD1 for D (5 bases). V was shortened by 5 bases and J by 7 bases, with 15 bases between the two germline ends. The germline CDR1 and CDR2 sequences are MNHEY and SVGAGI. The CDR3 has 14 residues. This CDR3 reads CASSHNPGGNTIYF. In nucleotides, the CDR3 is TGTGCCAGCAGTCATAATCCGGGGGGGAACACCATATATTTT.

The chain joins TRBV7-9 to TRBJ2-7, with a weak D call TRBD2 (5 bases). Trimming pared 5 bases from V and 0 bases from J, leaving 14 bases between. Germline assignment: CDR1 SEHNR and CDR2 FQNEAQ (reference sequence). This CDR3 has 15 residues. As DNA, the CDR3 is TGTGCCAGCAGCCCCCGGGAACTAAGCTCCTACGAGCAGTACTTC. It specifies CASSPRELSSYEQYF.

J is TRBJ2-5 and V is TRBV20-1; D is ambiguous. Trimming left V 7 bases short and J 0 bases short, with 6 bases between. Germline CDR1 reads DFQATT; CDR2 reads SNEGSKA (reference sequence). This CDR3 region has 11 residues. As DNA, the CDR3 is TGCAGTGACTTGTACCAAGAGACCCAGTACTTC. Translation: CSDLYQETQYF.

The V gene is TRBV9, the J gene TRBJ1-2; tentative D call: TRBD1 (5 bases). There are 14 residues in the CDR3. Germline assignment: CDR1 SGDLS and CDR2 YYNGEE. Trimming took off 2 bases at V and 6 bases at J, with 14 bases between the two ends. The CDR3 spells CASSVALRGDGYTF. CDR3 coding DNA: TGTGCCAGCAGCGTGGCTTTGAGGGGTGATGGCTACACCTTC.

The chain uses TRBV9 and TRBJ2-7, with D possibly TRBD2 on 6 matching bases. CDR1 and CDR2 from the germline V gene are SGDLS and YYNGEE. CDR3 length: 14 residues. V gave up 0 bases and J gave up 5 bases, with 12 bases separating them. The CDR3 DNA follows: TGTGCCAGCAGCGTAGGGACTGCGGGGAACGAGCAGTACTTC. Translated: CASSVGTAGNEQYF. Complete variable domain (other parts from reference TRBV9 and TRBJ2-7): DSGVTQTPKHLITATGQRVTLRCSPRSGDLSVYWYQQSLDQGLQFLIQYYNGEERAKGNILERFSAQQFPDLHSELNLSSLELGDSALYFCASSVGTAGNEQYFGPGTRLTVT.

The rearrangement uses TRBV15 and TRBJ2-3; D is unresolved. Trimming took off 1 base at V and 6 bases at J, with 20 bases between the two ends. The length of the CDR3 is 17 residues. Germline V lookup: CDR1 LNHNV, CDR2 YYDKDF (reference sequence). The CDR3 is CATSRVPGYQASDTQYF. The CDR3 DNA follows: TGTGCCACCAGCAGAGTCCCCGGCTATCAAGCATCGGATACGCAGTATTTT.

V gene TRBV2 combines with J gene TRBJ2-5, with D possibly TRBD1 on 6 matching bases. Germline loops: CDR1 SNHLY, CDR2 FYNNEI. This CDR3 region has 14 residues. With 3 bases removed from V and 1 base from J, the gap between germline ends came to 9 bases. CDR3 nucleotides: TGTGCCAGCAGTGAGCAGGGGCCCCAAGAGACCCAGTACTTC. It yields the protein CASSEQGPQETQYF. The complete variable domain, with remaining parts taken from reference TRBV2 and TRBJ2-5, reads EPEVTQTPSHQVTQMGQEVILRCVPISNHLYFYWYRQILGQKVEFLVSFYNNEISEKSEIFDDQFSVERPDGSNFTLKIRSTKLEDSAMYFCASSEQGPQETQYFGPGTRLLVL.

The chain is built from TRBV13 and TRBJ2-7; 7 positions match TRBD2. The germline CDR1 and CDR2 sequences are PRHDT and FYEKMQ (reference sequence). Unmatched junction bases numbered 11, after V lost 3 bases and J lost 6 bases. The CDR3 has 15 amino acids. The CDR3 region is CASSFFAGVPSEQYF. In DNA form, the CDR3 reads TGTGCCAGCAGCTTTTTCGCGGGAGTCCCCTCCGAGCAGTACTTC.

This chain connects TRBV19 to TRBJ2-7; TRBD1 matches at 8 bases. Germline loops: CDR1 LNHDA, CDR2 SQIVND (reference sequence). The V segment lost 5 bases and the J segment 5 bases; nucleotides outside the gene matches: 5. This CDR3 contains 13 residues. Here the CDR3 DNA reads TGTGCCAGTAGTTCGACAGGGGCCGACGAGCAGTACTTC. This gives the protein CASSSTGADEQYF.

The V gene is TRBV30, the J gene TRBJ2-7; 8 bases are a match to TRBD1. The CDR3 sequence is 18 residues long. The V segment lost 1 base and the J segment 4 bases; nucleotides outside the gene matches: 18. Germline CDR1 GTSNPN, CDR2 SVGIG (reference sequence). In DNA form, the CDR3 reads TGTGCCTGGAGTGATAGGAGACAAGGACAGGGAAATCGGTACGAGCAGTACTTC. This translates into CAWSDRRQGQGNRYEQYF.

DNA for the CDR3: TGTGCCATCAGTGCGGGCCAGCAGGATACGCAGTATTTT. Its translation is CAISAGQQDTQYF. The chain has TRBV10-3 and TRBJ2-3; no clear D. The CDR3 runs to 13 residues. Trimming removed 4 bases at V and 6 bases at J, with 11 bases between. Germline V gives CDR1 ENHRY, CDR2 SYGVKD.

This rearrangement joins TRBV5-4 to TRBJ2-3; maybe TRBD2 (6 bases). Between the trimmed V and J ends, which lost 1 base and 4 bases, there was a span of 13 bases. The CDR3 length is 15 residues. CDR1 and CDR2 (germline): SGHNT, YYREEE (reference sequence). The chain's CDR3 is CASSLLTGEADTQYF. The CDR3, as DNA: TGTGCCAGCAGCTTGTTAACGGGAGAGGCAGATACGCAGTATTTT.

The V and J genes are TRBV5-6 and TRBJ2-1; TRBD1 matches 7 bases. This CDR3 region has 12 residues. Germline values: CDR1 SGHDT, CDR2 YYEEEE. The V gene end was trimmed by 0 bases and the J gene end by 13 bases; junction bases not matched to a gene: 4. The CDR3 here is CASSLGRDSQFF. CDR3 coding DNA: TGTGCCAGCAGCTTGGGAAGGGACAGTCAGTTCTTC.

The chain has TRBV12-5 and TRBJ2-1; 9 nucleotides align to TRBD2. The CDR3 is 16 amino acids. CDR1 and CDR2 from the germline V gene are LGHNT and FRNRAP. V trimming: 3 bases; J trimming: 5 bases; junction bases outside the gene matches: 8. This CDR3 reads CASGFFSGRFHNEQFF. In DNA form, the CDR3 reads TGTGCTAGTGGTTTTTTCAGCGGGAGGTTCCACAATGAGCAGTTCTTC. Variable domain in full (rest from reference TRBV12-5 and TRBJ2-1): DARVTQTPRHKVTEMGQEVTMRCQPILGHNTVFWYRQTMMQGLELLAYFRNRAPLDDSGMPKDRFSAEMPDATLATLKIQPSEPRDSAVYFCASGFFSGRFHNEQFFGPGTRLTVL.

The chain combines TRBV27 with TRBJ2-7; possibly TRBD2 for D (6 bases). Germline CDR1 is MNHEY and CDR2 is SMNVEV (reference sequence). The CDR3 runs 15 residues. The V and J ends lost 0 bases and 2 bases respectively, with 11 bases between them. CDR3 amino acids: CASSLSWRETYEQYF. The CDR3, as DNA: TGTGCCAGCAGTTTATCGTGGCGGGAAACCTACGAGCAGTACTTC.

V gene TRBV27 combines with J gene TRBJ1-5, with D unresolved. V was cut by 5 bases and J by 7 bases, with 9 bases left in between. Germline CDR1 MNHEY, CDR2 SMNVEV (reference sequence). The CDR3 is made up of 12 amino acids. This chain's CDR3 is CASSPGGQPQHF. In nucleotides, the CDR3 is TGTGCCAGCAGTCCCGGTGGGCAGCCCCAGCATTTT.

This chain links TRBV2 with TRBJ2-7, with 13 positions matching TRBD2. This CDR3 comprises 16 residues. After removal of 6 bases from V and 3 bases from J, the junction contained 8 bases not matched to a gene. In germline, CDR1 is SNHLY, CDR2 FYNNEI. The CDR3 region is CASSGGLAGALYEQYF. The CDR3 DNA follows: TGTGCCAGCAGCGGTGGACTAGCGGGAGCACTCTACGAGCAGTACTTC. The complete variable domain, with remaining parts taken from reference TRBV2 and TRBJ2-7, reads EPEVTQTPSHQVTQMGQEVILRCVPISNHLYFYWYRQILGQKVEFLVSFYNNEISEKSEIFDDQFSVERPDGSNFTLKIRSTKLEDSAMYFCASSGGLAGALYEQYFGPGTRLTVT.

This clone appeared once. This chain connects TRBV5-1 to TRBJ2-3, with 9 bases aligning to TRBD1. The V gene end was trimmed by 4 bases and the J gene end by 2 bases; junction bases not matched to a gene: 8. The CDR3 runs to 16 residues. CDR1 is SGHRS and CDR2 is YFSETQ in the germline V gene. The CDR3 coding sequence is TGCGCCAGCAGCCCGAAGGGACAGGGATTCACAGATACGCAGTATTTT. It translates to CASSPKGQGFTDTQYF.